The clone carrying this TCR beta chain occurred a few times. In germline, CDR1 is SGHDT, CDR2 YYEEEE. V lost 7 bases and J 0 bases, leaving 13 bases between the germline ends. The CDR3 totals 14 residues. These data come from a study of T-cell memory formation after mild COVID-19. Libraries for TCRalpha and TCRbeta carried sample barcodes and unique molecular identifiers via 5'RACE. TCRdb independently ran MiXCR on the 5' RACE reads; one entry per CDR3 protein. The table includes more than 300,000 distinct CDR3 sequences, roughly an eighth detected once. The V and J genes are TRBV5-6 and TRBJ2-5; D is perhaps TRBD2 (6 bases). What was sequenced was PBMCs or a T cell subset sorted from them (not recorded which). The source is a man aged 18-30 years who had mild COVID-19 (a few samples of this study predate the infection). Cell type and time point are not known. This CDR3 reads CASAKGGNQETQYF. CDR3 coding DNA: TGTGCCAGCGCCAAAGGAGGGAACCAAGAGACCCAGTACTTC.